This TCR beta chain was recovered during a study of Ad26.COV2.S vaccination and SARS-CoV-2 variants. As for the study in general: Administration of Ad26.COV2.S was intramuscular, either once or twice 56 days apart.

Treatment reported: about 20 received Ad26.COV2.S at low or high dose, single or two shots; 5 received placebo; per-sample allocation not given. Samples came from day 63 after the first vaccine or placebo injection. Germline loops: CDR1 KGHDR, CDR2 SFDVKD. V shed 5 bases, J shed 4 bases, and the junction held 4 bases outside the gene matches. This CDR3 is 14 amino acids long. The table came from immunoSEQ multiplex PCR; TCRdb's copy has only in-frame clones and leaves some out. Here the sample spans roughly 700,000 clones, around 90% being singletons. The table lists this clone with a count of one. The TCR comes from a person between 18 and 65 years old who received the Ad26.COV2.S COVID-19 vaccine or a placebo. The chain has TRBV24-1 and TRBJ2-1, with 7 nucleotides matching TRBD2. The starting material was peripheral blood, obtained in a trial of Ad26.COV2.S vaccine versus placebo. The DNA of the CDR3 is TGTGCCACCAGTGCGGCGGGAGAGTACAATGAGCAGTTCTTC. Amino acid sequence: CATSAAGEYNEQFF.